The table lists the clone carrying this T cell receptor (beta chain) with many counts. The data were taken from a study of T cells after yellow fever vaccination. TCRdb independently ran MiXCR on the 5' RACE reads; one entry per CDR3 protein. Of about 260,000 distinct CDR3 sequences detected, about 3.7% appear once; the ten largest clones hold 15% to 20%. Looked up from germline, CDR1 is SGHAT and CDR2 is FQNNGV. V lost 1 base and J 8 bases, leaving 11 bases between the germline ends. The CDR3 runs 13 residues. The specimen comprised PBMCs, sampled 15 days after the yellow fever booster vaccination. The receptor was isolated from a man between 18 and 35 years old who received the YFV17D yellow fever vaccine. The chain has TRBV11-2 and TRBJ1-2, with no clear D. CDR3 loop: CASSLGRSEGYTF. The CDR3, as DNA: TGTGCCAGCAGCTTAGGGAGATCGGAGGGCTACACCTTC.